This T cell receptor beta chain was observed in a study of beta chain features in type 1 diabetes. Deletions cut 0 bases from V and 9 bases from J, with 18 bases between. Per the germline V gene, CDR1 is LNHNV and CDR2 is YYDKDF (reference sequence). The CDR3 is made up of 15 amino acids. Concerning this clone itself: The target antigen is unknown.

One heparinised blood draw averaging about 116 mL was given by each donor. Whole-study findings and limits: Within each of all four CD4+ subsets, Type 1 diabetes patients had TCRB CDR3s that were moderately but significantly shorter.

The whole isolated RNA underwent reverse transcription, so sequencing captured expressed TCRB transcripts. Only in-frame clones appear in the TCRdb table, and some are missing; sequencing was by immunoSEQ multiplex PCR. Counted here are a few hundred thousand clones, roughly an eighth occurring once; the ten biggest clones make up roughly 0.0097%. V and J are TRBV15 and TRBJ2-7; D is perhaps TRBD2 (6 bases). The sequencing input was naive CD4+ T cells from blood. This clonotype was sampled from a woman younger than 30 with type 1 diabetes. The CDR3: CATSRDRGTLGGQYF. Here the CDR3 DNA reads TGTGCCACCAGCAGAGATCGGGGGACCTTAGGCGGGCAGTACTTC.